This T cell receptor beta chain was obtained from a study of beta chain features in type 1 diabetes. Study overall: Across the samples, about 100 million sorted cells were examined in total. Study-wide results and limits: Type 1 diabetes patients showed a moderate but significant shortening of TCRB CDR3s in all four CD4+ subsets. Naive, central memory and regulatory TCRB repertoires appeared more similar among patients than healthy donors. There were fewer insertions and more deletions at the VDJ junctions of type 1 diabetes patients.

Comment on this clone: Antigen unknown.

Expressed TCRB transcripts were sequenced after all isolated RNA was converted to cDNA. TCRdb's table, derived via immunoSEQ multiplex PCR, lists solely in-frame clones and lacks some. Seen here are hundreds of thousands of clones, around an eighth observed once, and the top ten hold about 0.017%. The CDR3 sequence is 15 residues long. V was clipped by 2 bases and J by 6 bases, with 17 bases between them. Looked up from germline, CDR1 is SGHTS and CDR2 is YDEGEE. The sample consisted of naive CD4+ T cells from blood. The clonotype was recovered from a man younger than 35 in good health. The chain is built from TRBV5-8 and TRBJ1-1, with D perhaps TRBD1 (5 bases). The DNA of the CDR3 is TGTGCCAGCAGCTTCTGGCAGGGCGATGTGGCTGAAGCTTTCTTT. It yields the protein CASSFWQGDVAEAFF.